This is a list of T cell receptor beta chains from one sample in a study of T cell responses to AZD1222 COVID-19 vaccine. Using immunoSEQ multiplex PCR, the repertoire was profiled, and TCRdb retains in-frame clones only, with some absent. The sample has approximately 100,000 clones; roughly nine tenths are singletons. Sequenced material: peripheral blood, taken on day 0 of AZD1222 vaccination. Receptors originate from an adult in good health. Each CDR3 is given with its conserved first and last residue. Each record gives: J gene, D gene, V gene, clone size, CDR3 protein, CDR3 DNA. The D gene is left open where the match is weak. Rows give clone size only sometimes, using once, few, many, or a class for an expanded clone.

TRBJ2-1 | - | TRBV4-1 | - | CASTREPSSYNEQFF | TGCGCCAGCACCCGAGAGCCCAGCTCCTACAATGAGCAGTTCTTC
TRBJ2-1 | TRBD2 | TRBV7-8 | - | CASSLSLAGTNEQFF | TGTGCCAGCAGCTTAAGCCTAGCGGGGACCAATGAGCAGTTCTTC
TRBJ1-1 | - | TRBV6-2/TRBV6-3 | - | CASSYFWDLGAFF | TGTGCCAGCAGTTACTTTTGGGACCTTGGTGCTTTCTTT
TRBJ2-5 | - | TRBV4-3 | - | CASSQEGDQETQYF | TGCGCCAGCAGCCAAGAAGGCGACCAAGAGACCCAGTACTTC
TRBJ1-6 | TRBD1 | TRBV28 | - | CASSPGDRKNSPLHF | TGTGCCAGCAGTCCGGGGGACAGGAAAAATTCACCCCTCCACTTT
TRBJ1-1 | - | TRBV3-1/TRBV3-2 | - | CASMEGENTEAFF | TGTGCCAGCATGGAGGGGGAGAACACTGAAGCTTTCTTT
TRBJ1-1 | TRBD1 | TRBV18 | once | CASSQDRGRIGNTEAFF | TGTGCCAGCTCACAAGACAGGGGGAGGATTGGGAACACTGAAGCTTTCTTT
TRBJ1-3 | - | TRBV3-1/TRBV3-2 | - | CASSQDGRMILSGNTIYF | TGTGCCAGCAGCCAAGATGGGCGGATGATACTCTCTGGAAACACCATATATTTT
TRBJ1-3 | - | TRBV19 | - | CASTIGAGNTIYF | TGTGCCAGTACCATCGGGGCTGGAAACACCATATATTTT
TRBJ2-3 | - | TRBV7-9 | - | CASSGDSTDTQYF | TGTGCCAGCAGCGGAGACAGCACAGATACGCAGTATTTT
TRBJ1-6 | - | TRBV2 | - | CASSPGSSSPLHF | TGTGCCAGCAGTCCAGGGAGTTCTTCACCCCTCCACTTT
TRBJ1-1 | TRBD1 | TRBV5-1 | - | CASSLGPGGTEAFF | TGCGCCAGCAGCTTGGGACCAGGGGGCACTGAAGCTTTCTTT
TRBJ1-5 | - | TRBV7-9 | - | CASSLVGGNQPQHF | TGTGCCAGCAGCTTAGTGGGGGGGAATCAGCCCCAGCATTTT
TRBJ1-1 | - | TRBV6-5 | - | CASSYDREAFF | TGTGCCAGCAGTTACGACAGGGAAGCTTTCTTT
TRBJ2-1 | - | TRBV29-1 | - | CSVAGARKFF | TGCAGCGTTGCCGGGGCCAGGAAGTTCTTC
TRBJ1-1 | - | TRBV29-1 | - | CSVKNTEAFF | TGCAGCGTTAAGAACACTGAAGCTTTCTTT
TRBJ2-5 | TRBD2 | TRBV2 | - | CASSEGPSGAYQETQYF | TGTGCCAGCAGTGAAGGCCCTAGCGGGGCGTACCAAGAGACCCAGTACTTC
TRBJ1-2 | - | TRBV9 | - | CASSGRRHYGYTF | TGTGCCAGCAGCGGACGCCGGCACTATGGCTACACCTTC
TRBJ1-2 | - | TRBV7-3 | once | CASSLTLTGNGYTF | TGTGCCAGCAGTTTAACACTAACAGGGAATGGCTACACCTTC
TRBJ2-2 | - | TRBV27 | - | CASSFTLGPYTGELFF | TGTGCCAGCAGTTTCACCCTTGGGCCCTACACCGGGGAGCTGTTTTTT